This T cell receptor (beta chain) was identified in a study of naive and memory T cell subsets. Reverse transcription of blood and skin TCR RNA was primed at alpha and beta constant regions. One entry per CDR3 protein, called by TCRdb with MiXCR from the 5' RACE reads. The table includes approximately 27,000 distinct CDR3 sequences, roughly 25% detected once. Whole-blood samples were roughly 2.3 ml of peripheral blood from healthy adult volunteers. Germline CDR1 SQVTM, CDR2 ANQGSEA. The CDR3 consists of 13 residues. V lost 5 bases and J 0 bases, leaving 10 bases between the germline ends. The origin of this receptor is a female donor in good health. The chain carries TRBV29-1 and TRBJ1-1, with D unclear. CDR3 region: CSVRGDLNTEAFF. The CDR3, as DNA: TGCAGCGTTAGAGGCGATTTGAACACTGAAGCTTTCTTT.